This T cell receptor beta chain was retrieved from a study of control samples from healthy donors and cancer patients. The CDR3 is 13 residues long. Germline V gene lookup returns CDR1 MNHEY and CDR2 SVGAGI. V gave up 5 bases and J gave up 12 bases; unmatched junction bases: 9. Clones were sequenced by immunoSEQ multiplex PCR, and TCRdb holds only the in-frame ones, with some missing. The sample holds 250,000 to 300,000 clones, approximately 80% seen once. This clone was observed a handful of times. This chain joins TRBV6-5 and TRBJ2-1; 8 bases match TRBD1. This sequence was found in an older woman with lung cancer. Sequencing was carried out using PBMCs. The CDR3 nucleotides are TGTGCCAGCAGTAGGGAACAGGGGGGATGGCAGTTCTTC. As protein: CASSREQGGWQFF.